One sample yielded the 30 T cell receptor beta chains listed below, sequenced in a study of control samples from healthy donors and cancer patients (dated by TCRdb to about 2020). The method was the immunoSEQ multiplex PCR assay. Imported from immuneACCESS, the table was reduced by TCRdb to in-frame sequences with V and J called. These copies leave out some clones; in studies compared against another copy, an unresolved V gene accounts for under half, and the cause of the remainder is not known. The sample table records tens of thousands of clones; 94% of these occur just once. The ten largest clones add up to almost 4% of the sample. Sequencing used blood. These receptors came from a man aged 25 to 40 in good health.

The gene calls are TRBV27 and TRBJ2-1; perhaps TRBD1 as D (5 bases). V was pared by 6 bases and J by 5 bases, with 8 bases between. The CDR3 is 12 amino acids. Germline assignment: CDR1 MNHEY and CDR2 SMNVEV (reference sequence). In DNA, the CDR3 is TGTGCCAGCAGCCAAGGGGACAATGAGCAGTTCTTC. This translates into CASSQGDNEQFF.

The CDR3 region has the DNA TGTGCCAGCAGCTTTGGACAGGGCGCTAACTATGGCTACACCTTC. It encodes CASSFGQGANYGYTF. The rearrangement joins TRBV7-8 to TRBJ1-2; 8 nucleotides agree with TRBD1. The CDR3 length is 15 residues. J lost 0 bases, V lost 3 bases, and 3 bases had no gene match. Germline V gene lookup returns CDR1 SGHVS and CDR2 FQNEAQ.

The table lists this clone with a count of one. The rearrangement joins TRBV6-4 to TRBJ2-1; 7 bases are shared with TRBD1. With 4 bases clipped from V and 8 bases from J, the junction kept 5 bases outside the gene matches. The length of the CDR3 is 13 residues. From germline, CDR1 is MRHNA and CDR2 SNTAGT. CDR3 DNA sequence: TGTGCCAGCAGTGCGCAGACAGGGTATGAGCAGTTCTTC. This codes for CASSAQTGYEQFF.

In regard to this clone: At one end, the junction sequence differs from germline, possibly due to a read error. V usage is TRBV7-9 and J usage is TRBJ2-5; perhaps TRBD1 as D (5 bases). Germline V gene lookup returns CDR1 SEHNR and CDR2 FQNEAQ (reference sequence). CDR3 length: 16 amino acids. CDR3 sequence reads: CASRLGVERSQETQYF. The CDR3 DNA reads as TGTGCCAGCAGGTTAGGGGTCGAGCGCTCCCAAGAGACCCAGTACTTC. The entire variable domain, with the rest obtained from reference TRBV7-9 and TRBJ2-5, is as follows: DTGVSQNPRHKITKRGQNVTFRCDPISEHNRLYWYRQTLGQGPEFLTYFQNEAQLEKSRLLSDRFSAERPKGSFSTLEIQRTEQGDSAMYLCASRLGVERSQETQYFGPGTRLLVL.

CDR3 amino acids: CSASRQRTNYGYTF. In DNA, the CDR3 is TGCAGTGCTAGTAGACAGAGGACTAACTATGGCTACACCTTC. J is TRBJ1-2 and V is TRBV20-1; possibly TRBD1 for D (5 bases). CDR1 is DFQATT and CDR2 is SNEGSKA in the germline V gene (reference sequence). There are 14 residues in the CDR3. V was pared by 3 bases and J by 0 bases, with 11 bases between.

The genes are TRBV19 and TRBJ1-5, with unresolved D. The CDR3 extends over 13 amino acids. CDR1 is LNHDA, CDR2 SQIVND, per germline (reference sequence). V was cut by 0 bases and J by 9 bases, with 9 bases left in between. The CDR3 protein is CASSIEDGVPQHF. The CDR3 DNA is TGTGCCAGTAGTATAGAAGATGGCGTGCCCCAGCATTTT.

The V and J genes are TRBV7-3 and TRBJ2-1; the match to TRBD2 covers 9 bases. Trimming removed 3 bases from V and 4 bases from J; junction bases left unmatched: 4. Germline CDR1 SGHTA, CDR2 FQGTGA. This CDR3 has 15 residues. In nucleotides, the CDR3 is TGTGCCAGCAGCTTTTACAGCGGGGGGTACAATGAGCAGTTCTTC. It codes for CASSFYSGGYNEQFF.

This clone showed up just a few times. The same CDR3 can be traced to other DNA sequences in this sample. The chain links TRBV25-1 to TRBJ1-2; D call uncertain. Trimming took off 4 bases at V and 4 bases at J, with 13 bases between the two ends. Germline loops: CDR1 MGHDK, CDR2 SYGVNS. The length of the CDR3 is 14 residues. CDR3 bases: TGTGCCAGCAGTGGATCTCCACGTGTCTATGGCTACACCTTC. Its protein product is CASSGSPRVYGYTF.

This clone was counted a single time. This chain uses TRBV9 with TRBJ1-1, with D maybe TRBD1 (5 bases). V gave up 4 bases and J gave up 5 bases, with 15 bases separating them. CDR3 length: 14 amino acids. CDR1 SGDLS and CDR2 YYNGEE come from the germline V gene. The CDR3 DNA is TGTGCCAGCAGCCCACGGGACCGGAGGACTGAAGCTTTCTTT. As protein: CASSPRDRRTEAFF.

The count of this clone is one. This chain links TRBV24-1 with TRBJ2-1; 7 nucleotides line up with TRBD1. The CDR3 is 15 amino acids. Losses at the gene ends were 4 bases for V and 6 bases for J; bases not matched to a gene: 8. CDR1 and CDR2 (germline): KGHDR, SFDVKD. The DNA of the CDR3 is TGTGCCACCAGTGACGTGACAGGGCTGGGCAATGAGCAGTTCTTC. Its protein is CATSDVTGLGNEQFF.

The sample holds one count of this clone. V gene TRBV11-2 combines with J gene TRBJ2-7; 9 nucleotides line up with TRBD2. Trimming at V came to 5 bases and at J to 0 bases, leaving 2 bases not matched to a gene. This CDR3 has 14 amino acids. The germline gives CDR1 SGHAT, CDR2 FQNNGV. In nucleotides, the CDR3 is TGTGCCAGCAGCGTAGCGGGGGACTCCTACGAGCAGTACTTC. This translates into CASSVAGDSYEQYF.

The chain joins TRBV29-1 to TRBJ2-5, with D possibly matching TRBD2 (5 bases). The CDR3 runs 12 residues. V lost 8 bases and J lost 5, with 15 bases in between. The germline V gene has CDR1 SQVTM and CDR2 ANQGSEA. CDR3 protein: CSCGPPGETQYF. The CDR3 DNA reads TGCAGCTGCGGGCCTCCGGGGGAGACCCAGTACTTC. Together with reference TRBV29-1 and TRBJ2-5, the CDR3 gives the full variable domain: SAVISQKPSRDICQRGTSLTIQCQVDSQVTMMFWYRQQPGQSLTLIATANQGSEATYESGFVIDKFPISRPNLTFSTLTVSNMSPEDSSIYLCSCGPPGETQYFGPGTRLLVL.

The chain combines TRBV5-1 with TRBJ1-4; D is unclear. Germline V CDR1 and CDR2: SGHRS, YFSETQ. CDR3 size: 15 residues. Trimming took off 4 bases at V and 5 bases at J, with 15 bases between the two ends. The CDR3 nucleotides read TGCGCCAGCAGCCGAAGTAGGGCGACGAATGAAAAACTGTTTTTT. Protein product: CASSRSRATNEKLFF.

The gene calls are TRBV20-1 and TRBJ1-1; D remains unclear. Trimming removed 6 bases at V and 5 bases at J, with 7 bases between. Germline V gives CDR1 DFQATT, CDR2 SNEGSKA (reference sequence). The length of the CDR3 is 10 residues. As DNA, the CDR3 is TGCAGTGCCCGGGAGACTGAAGCTTTCTTT. Translation gives CSARETEAFF.

The chain couples TRBV6-4 to TRBJ2-2; D gene unclear. Per germline, CDR1 MRHNA and CDR2 SNTAGT. This CDR3 spans 13 amino acids. V lost 2 bases and J 1 base, leaving 2 bases between the germline ends. The CDR3 nucleotides read TGTGCCAGCAGTGACAAGAACACCGGGGAGCTGTTTTTT. Protein product: CASSDKNTGELFF.

V usage is TRBV27 and J usage is TRBJ1-2; 8 positions agree with TRBD1. This CDR3 comprises 15 residues. Germline V gives CDR1 MNHEY, CDR2 SMNVEV (reference sequence). The V segment lost 4 bases and the J segment 5 bases; nucleotides outside the gene matches: 9. DNA for the CDR3: TGTGCCAGCAGTTCTTCAGGGGGCGAGTGGTATGGCTACACCTTC. This translates into CASSSSGGEWYGYTF.

CDR3 nucleotides: TGCGCCAGCAGCCAAGATCGACGGGAAAACTATGGCTACACCTTC. Protein product: CASSQDRRENYGYTF. This sequence joins TRBV4-3 and TRBJ1-2; no firm D call. CDR3 length: 15 amino acids. Germline CDR1 reads LGHNA; CDR2 reads YSLEER. With 0 bases removed from V and 2 bases from J, the gap between germline ends came to 10 bases.

The rearrangement joins TRBV2 to TRBJ1-1; TRBD1 might be the D (5 bases). This CDR3 is 13 amino acids long. Germline V gene lookup returns CDR1 SNHLY and CDR2 FYNNEI. With 8 bases removed from V and 1 base from J, the gap between germline ends came to 11 bases. CDR3 nucleotide sequence: TGTGCCAGCCAAAGGGACGCGAACACTGAAGCTTTCTTT. Its translation is CASQRDANTEAFF.

The chain has TRBV11-2 and TRBJ1-1; no firm D call. The CDR3 runs to 16 residues. Germline V gene data show CDR1 as SGHAT and CDR2 as FQNNGV. The V gene lost 5 bases and the J gene lost 0 bases, with 16 bases spanning the gap. CDR3 loop: CASSLLVTPMNTEAFF. The CDR3 nucleotides read TGTGCCAGCAGCCTACTTGTGACGCCTATGAACACTGAAGCTTTCTTT.

The J gene is TRBJ2-7, the V gene TRBV6-4; D is perhaps TRBD2 (5 bases). The germline V gene has CDR1 MRHNA and CDR2 SNTAGT. The CDR3 totals 16 residues. V was cut by 7 bases and J by 7 bases, with 26 bases left in between. Here the CDR3 DNA reads TGTGCCAGCACTCTCCCCGGTAGCGTTAGGGATAAAGAGCAGTACTTC. Encoded protein: CASTLPGSVRDKEQYF.

This chain links TRBV5-4 with TRBJ2-3; D gene unclear. Germline assignment: CDR1 SGHNT and CDR2 YYREEE (reference sequence). There are 16 residues in the CDR3. V was cut by 4 bases and J by 0 bases, with 15 bases left in between. The CDR3 spells CASSIRVGLSTDTQYF. In DNA, the CDR3 is TGTGCCAGCAGCATCCGCGTGGGCCTGAGCACAGATACGCAGTATTTT.

The chain recombines TRBV18 with TRBJ2-1; no reliable D call. Germline-derived CDR1 and CDR2 are KGHSH and LQKENI. Trimming left V 6 bases short and J 2 bases short, with 17 bases between. The CDR3 spans 16 residues. CDR3 nucleotides: TGTGCCAGCTCCACTAACCCTGTGGTAACCTACAATGAGCAGTTCTTC. Translated: CASSTNPVVTYNEQFF.

The chain combines TRBV3-1 (or the pseudogene TRBV3-2) with TRBJ2-3; D gene unclear. Germline V gives CDR1 LGHDT, CDR2 YNNKEL (reference sequence). CDR3 size: 17 residues. V dropped 1 base and J dropped 6 bases, with 20 bases sitting between them. The CDR3 reads CASSQVLGSLTGDTQYF. CDR3 DNA sequence: TGTGCCAGCAGCCAAGTTCTAGGCAGTCTCACCGGGGATACGCAGTATTTT.

This chain joins TRBV19 and TRBJ2-1, with D hard to call. The CDR3 runs 13 residues. V was clipped by 3 bases and J by 8 bases, with 11 bases between them. CDR1 is LNHDA, CDR2 SQIVND, per germline (reference sequence). CDR3 nucleotides: TGTGCCAGTAGTATTGGACCCCGGGATGAGCAGTTCTTC. Translated, it gives CASSIGPRDEQFF. The whole variable domain, filled in from reference TRBV19 and TRBJ2-1, reads DGGITQSPKYLFRKEGQNVTLSCEQNLNHDAMYWYRQDPGQGLRLIYYSQIVNDFQKGDIAEGYSVSREKKESFPLTVTSAQKNPTAFYLCASSIGPRDEQFFGPGTRLTVL.

The genes are TRBV20-1 and TRBJ1-1, with a possible D match to TRBD1 (6 bases). Trimming pared 6 bases from V and 4 bases from J, leaving 18 bases between. Germline V lookup: CDR1 DFQATT, CDR2 SNEGSKA (reference sequence). The CDR3 is made up of 14 amino acids. The CDR3 loop reads CSASTGLAGTEAFF. The CDR3 DNA follows: TGCAGTGCCAGTACAGGGCTCGCGGGCACTGAAGCTTTCTTT.

CDR3 loop: CASSHPVGLAGGNQETQYF. The DNA for the CDR3 is TGTGCCAGCAGCCATCCGGTGGGACTAGCGGGGGGCAACCAAGAGACCCAGTACTTC. This chain connects TRBV6-2 or TRBV6-3 to TRBJ2-5, with 15 nucleotides matching TRBD2. Trimming at V came to 6 bases and at J to 0 bases, leaving 11 bases not matched to a gene. Germline values: CDR1 MNHEY, CDR2 SVGEGT. The CDR3 is 19 amino acids.

The V gene is TRBV3-1 (or the pseudogene TRBV3-2), the J gene TRBJ1-3; no reliable D call. The length of the CDR3 is 15 residues. Germline V gene data show CDR1 as LGHDT and CDR2 as YNNKEL (reference sequence). V shed 3 bases and J shed 0 bases, with 9 bases lying between them. CDR3 residues: CASSQVLHSGNTIYF. DNA of the CDR3: TGTGCCAGCAGCCAGGTTCTCCACTCTGGAAACACCATATATTTT.

J is TRBJ2-1 and V is TRBV4-3; D gene unclear. V was shortened by 4 bases and J by 4 bases, with 17 bases between the two germline ends. This CDR3 contains 16 residues. CDR1 LGHNA and CDR2 YSLEER come from the germline V gene. CDR3: CASSLSRFEKYNEQFF. The CDR3 DNA sequence: TGCGCCAGCAGCCTGAGCCGTTTTGAAAAGTACAATGAGCAGTTCTTC.

There are a few counts of this clone. The chain combines TRBV11-2 with TRBJ1-1; TRBD1 might be the D (5 bases). V was shortened by 5 bases and J by 1 base, with 11 bases between the two germline ends. The CDR3 extends over 14 amino acids. The V gene's germline CDR1 is SGHAT and CDR2 FQNNGV. DNA of the CDR3: TGTGCCAGCAGCGCCCAACAGGCGAACACTGAAGCTTTCTTT. This codes for CASSAQQANTEAFF.

The gene calls are TRBV5-1 and TRBJ1-6, with TRBD1 matching 11 bases. This CDR3 has 15 residues. Germline values: CDR1 SGHRS, CDR2 YFSETQ. J gave up 7 bases and V 3 bases, and 3 bases lay outside the gene matches. In nucleotides, the CDR3 is TGCGCCAGCAGCTCCGGGACAGGGGGGAATTCACCCCTCCACTTT. Protein sequence: CASSSGTGGNSPLHF.